These 8 T cell receptor beta chains originate from one sample sequenced in a study of T cells in Graves' hyperthyroidism and ophthalmopathy. Template material for amplifying TCR beta CDR3 regions consisted of RNA transcripts. The primer set for the first-round RT-PCR of the TCR CDR3 was HTBI. TCRdb analysed the multiplex PCR reads with MiXCR anew, one entry per CDR3 protein. The table records 600,000 to 850,000 distinct CDR3 sequences, roughly a sixth of them present only once. Sequencing was done on a sample of blood. Every receptor here comes from a woman aged 45-60 years with Graves' hyperthyroidism that later progressed to Graves' ophthalmopathy.

This clonotype was recorded a few times. CDR3 sequence reads: CSTFRLSTDTQYF. The DNA of the CDR3 is TGCAGTACGTTTCGGTTGAGCACAGATACGCAGTATTTT. V usage is TRBV20-1 and J usage is TRBJ2-3; D uncertain. Trimming left V 8 bases short and J 0 bases short, with 12 bases between. The germline V gene encodes CDR1 DFQATT and CDR2 SNEGSKA (reference sequence). The CDR3 contains 13 residues.

V is TRBV5-1 and J is TRBJ1-4; D unresolved. There are 13 residues in the CDR3. Germline CDR1 SGHRS, CDR2 YFSETQ. V lost 6 bases and J lost 4, with 10 bases in between. CDR3 bases: TGCGCCAGCAACGGACGTCTTAATGAAAAACTGTTTTTT. The encoded protein is CASNGRLNEKLFF.

This clonotype was counted many times. CDR3 protein: CASSRDSPSGANTGELFF. The DNA of the CDR3 is TGTGCCAGCAGCCGGGACAGTCCTTCTGGCGCGAACACCGGGGAGCTGTTTTTT. The V call is TRBV27, the J call TRBJ2-2, with 7 positions matching TRBD1. V trimming: 6 bases; J trimming: 0 bases; junction bases outside the gene matches: 13. The CDR3 extends over 18 amino acids. Germline loops: CDR1 MNHEY, CDR2 SMNVEV (reference sequence).

The table lists this clonotype with a few counts. This sequence joins TRBV20-1 and TRBJ2-5; TRBD1 might be the D (5 bases). The germline V gene has CDR1 DFQATT and CDR2 SNEGSKA (reference sequence). Trimming pared 0 bases from V and 6 bases from J, leaving 17 bases between. The CDR3 runs to 15 residues. The CDR3 protein is CSARESTGPRKTQYF. CDR3 DNA: TGCAGTGCTAGAGAGTCAACAGGTCCTAGGAAGACCCAGTACTTC.

This clonotype was picked up many times. The chain recombines TRBV6-1 with TRBJ2-2; TRBD1 or TRBD2 may be the D gene (5 bases each). The CDR3 is made up of 15 amino acids. Germline values: CDR1 MNHNS, CDR2 SASEGT. V lost 5 bases and J 1 base, leaving 11 bases between the germline ends. CDR3: CASSLWDGNTGELFF. In nucleotides, the CDR3 is TGTGCCAGCAGTTTATGGGACGGGAACACCGGGGAGCTGTTTTTT.

This clonotype showed up just a few times. The genes are TRBV4-1 and TRBJ2-3; tentative D call: TRBD2 (7 bases). V was clipped by 0 bases and J by 2 bases, with 15 bases between them. Germline lookup yields CDR1 MGHRA and CDR2 YSYEKL. This CDR3 has 17 amino acids. CDR3 region: CASSQEGAGASTDTQYF. The CDR3 nucleotides are TGCGCCAGCAGCCAAGAGGGGGCGGGGGCGTCCACAGATACGCAGTATTTT.

The chain is built from TRBV20-1 and TRBJ1-2; perhaps TRBD1 as D (5 bases). The CDR3 length is 14 residues. Germline values: CDR1 DFQATT, CDR2 SNEGSKA (reference sequence). V was pared by 5 bases and J by 5 bases, with 18 bases between. CDR3 sequence reads: CSARIPGTEYGYTF. The CDR3 coding sequence is TGCAGTGCTCGAATCCCCGGGACGGAATATGGCTACACCTTC.

In its sample, this clonotype was seen a few times. V gene TRBV10-2 combines with J gene TRBJ2-3; D remains unclear. V lost 5 bases and J lost 0, with 18 bases in between. Germline values: CDR1 WSHSY, CDR2 SAAADI. There are 17 residues in the CDR3. CDR3: CASSFQVHGASTDTQYF. The CDR3 bases are TGCGCCAGCAGTTTTCAGGTTCACGGTGCTAGCACAGATACGCAGTATTTT.